The 20 T cell receptor beta chains below all came from one sample that was sequenced in a study of beta chain features in type 1 diabetes. Overall study results and limits: Moderate but significant shortening of TCRB CDR3s was recorded in all four CD4+ subsets from Type 1 diabetes patients.

Of the isolated RNA, all was reverse transcribed, and so the sequenced material was expressed TCRB transcripts. Here immunoSEQ multiplex PCR was the method, and the copy in TCRdb shows in-frame clones only, minus some. The sample records more than 200,000 clones, more than 15% being singletons. Which antigens these TCRs recognize remains unknown. Sequencing input: naive CD4+ T cells from blood. All receptors come from a man younger than 40 with type 1 diabetes.

This chain joins TRBV30 and TRBJ1-1; D unclear. This CDR3 has 12 amino acids. V was pared by 0 bases and J by 5 bases, with 7 bases between. Germline CDR1 GTSNPN, CDR2 SVGIG (reference sequence). The CDR3 protein is CAWSVSKTEAFF. CDR3 DNA: TGTGCCTGGAGTGTGTCTAAAACTGAAGCTTTCTTT.

This clone was recorded a few times. The chain is built from TRBV30 and TRBJ1-1, with D unclear. Trimming left V 0 bases short and J 4 bases short, with 21 bases between. The CDR3 contains 17 residues. Germline CDR1 is GTSNPN and CDR2 is SVGIG (reference sequence). CDR3 nucleotides: TGTGCCTGGAGTGTAAACCCGCTACGGTTGCGCGGCACTGAAGCTTTCTTT. Its translation is CAWSVNPLRLRGTEAFF.

This clone has only a few counts. Other DNA sequences in this sample translate to the same CDR3. The V gene is TRBV9, the J gene TRBJ2-3, with D perhaps matching TRBD1 or TRBD2 (5 bases each). This CDR3 is 14 amino acids long. V shed 0 bases and J shed 0 bases, with 5 bases lying between them. Looked up from germline, CDR1 is SGDLS and CDR2 is YYNGEE. CDR3 DNA: TGTGCCAGCAGCGTAGGGGGGAGCACAGATACGCAGTATTTT. The encoded protein is CASSVGGSTDTQYF. The whole variable domain, remainder taken from reference TRBV9 and TRBJ2-3, is DSGVTQTPKHLITATGQRVTLRCSPRSGDLSVYWYQQSLDQGLQFLIQYYNGEERAKGNILERFSAQQFPDLHSELNLSSLELGDSALYFCASSVGGSTDTQYFGPGTRLTVL.

This CDR3 is CASSYGAGSADTQYF. As DNA, the CDR3 is TGTGCCAGCAGTTACGGAGCGGGCTCGGCAGATACGCAGTATTTT. The J gene is TRBJ2-3, the V gene TRBV6-6; TRBD2 is a possible D gene (6 bases). This CDR3 has 15 amino acids. CDR1 and CDR2 (germline): MNHNY, SVGAGI (reference sequence). The V and J ends lost 2 bases and 4 bases respectively, with 13 bases between them.

This clone was seen a few times. The chain links TRBV7-2 to TRBJ2-1; D remains ambiguous. The germline CDR1 and CDR2 sequences are SGHTA and FQGNSA. Deletions cut 2 bases from V and 7 bases from J, with 9 bases between. The CDR3 runs 13 residues. The CDR3 loop reads CASSLRRDNEQFF. Written as DNA, the CDR3 is TGTGCCAGCAGCTTACGAAGGGATAATGAGCAGTTCTTC.

This rearrangement joins TRBV25-1 to TRBJ2-2, with 12 bases fitting TRBD2. Per germline, CDR1 MGHDK and CDR2 SYGVNS. The ends lost 0 bases at V and 6 bases at J; junction bases unmatched: 2. The CDR3 has 16 amino acids. The CDR3 coding sequence is TGTGCCAGCAGTGAATACCTAGCGGGAGGGCCCGGGGAGCTGTTTTTT. Translated, it gives CASSEYLAGGPGELFF.

The chain has TRBV5-4 and TRBJ2-1; D tentatively reads TRBD1 or TRBD2 (5 bases each). Germline V gene lookup returns CDR1 SGHNT and CDR2 YYREEE (reference sequence). Trimming cost V 3 bases and J 4 bases, with 14 bases left between them. This CDR3 contains 15 residues. The DNA of the CDR3 is TGTGCCAGCAGCTCCGCAGGGAGCTCATACAATGAGCAGTTCTTC. Translation gives CASSSAGSSYNEQFF. Using reference TRBV5-4 and TRBJ2-1 for the parts outside the CDR3, the full variable domain is ETGVTQSPTHLIKTRGQQVTLRCSSQSGHNTVSWYQQALGQGPQFIFQYYREEENGRGNFPPRFSGLQFPNYSSELNVNALELDDSALYLCASSSAGSSYNEQFFGPGTRLTVL.

This clone was counted between two and nine times. This sample includes further DNA sequences coding for the same CDR3. This sequence joins TRBV29-1 and TRBJ2-7; D tentatively fits TRBD1 or TRBD2 (5 bases each). V lost 4 bases to trimming and J lost 1 base, with 8 bases between them. The V gene's germline CDR1 is SQVTM and CDR2 ANQGSEA. CDR3 length equals 12 residues. The CDR3 nucleotides read TGCAGCGTTGGCGAGGGGTCCTACGAGCAGTACTTC. Its translation is CSVGEGSYEQYF.

The genes are TRBV7-9 and TRBJ2-1; 8 bases match TRBD1. Germline V gene data show CDR1 as SEHNR and CDR2 as FQNEAQ (reference sequence). The CDR3 runs 15 residues. The V gene end was trimmed by 7 bases and the J gene end by 4 bases; junction bases not matched to a gene: 9. The CDR3 bases are TGTGCCAGCAACGTCGGACAGGGACTTTACAATGAGCAGTTCTTC. Its protein is CASNVGQGLYNEQFF.

This clone has more than one count but fewer than ten. This rearrangement joins TRBV29-1 to TRBJ2-1; TRBD2 agrees at 13 bases. With 7 bases clipped from V and 4 bases from J, the junction kept 7 bases outside the gene matches. The length of the CDR3 is 15 residues. Germline CDR1 SQVTM, CDR2 ANQGSEA. This CDR3 reads CSAGTSGEYYNEQFF. DNA for the CDR3: TGCAGCGCTGGGACTAGCGGGGAATATTACAATGAGCAGTTCTTC.

The table lists this clone with a few counts. The J gene is TRBJ2-5, the V gene TRBV6-5, with TRBD2 matching over 12 bases. This CDR3 comprises 14 residues. V lost 6 bases, J lost 5 bases, and 4 bases stayed unmatched. CDR1 and CDR2 from the germline V gene are MNHEY and SVGAGI. The CDR3 is CASSLAGGPETQYF. The CDR3 coding sequence is TGTGCCAGCAGCCTAGCGGGAGGGCCTGAGACCCAGTACTTC.

This clone was counted only a few times. The chain couples TRBV5-4 to TRBJ2-3, with D maybe TRBD2 (6 bases). The CDR3 sequence is 15 residues long. Trimming removed 0 bases from V and 4 bases from J, with 12 bases in between. The germline gives CDR1 SGHNT, CDR2 YYREEE (reference sequence). In DNA form, the CDR3 reads TGTGCCAGCAGCTTGGAGTCTAGCGATCCAGATACGCAGTATTTT. It codes for CASSLESSDPDTQYF.

This sequence joins TRBV27 and TRBJ2-3; D uncertain. The germline CDR1 and CDR2 sequences are MNHEY and SMNVEV (reference sequence). The CDR3 runs to 14 residues. V was clipped by 9 bases and J by 6 bases, with 19 bases between them. As DNA, the CDR3 is TGTGCCAGTTCCATTGGCCGGAGTTTGGATACGCAGTATTTT. Residues: CASSIGRSLDTQYF.

This clone occurred a few times. The V and J genes are TRBV29-1 and TRBJ2-5; D gene unclear. CDR1 is SQVTM, CDR2 ANQGSEA, per germline. V shed 2 bases and J shed 5 bases, with 9 bases lying between them. The CDR3 covers 12 residues. The CDR3 DNA is TGCAGCGTTGAACAGGTTAGGGAGACCCAGTACTTC. Translating gives CSVEQVRETQYF.

About this clone: Other DNA sequences in this sample translate to the same CDR3. The chain couples TRBV2 to TRBJ2-3; 7 bases agree with TRBD1. Germline-derived CDR1 and CDR2 are SNHLY and FYNNEI. Germline trimming cut 6 bases from V and 0 bases from J; bases unmatched to any gene: 3. The CDR3 loop spans 14 amino acids. The CDR3, as DNA: TGTGCCAGCAGCCGGACAGGTAGCACAGATACGCAGTATTTT. Encoded protein: CASSRTGSTDTQYF.

This clone was detected only a few times. The CDR3 loop reads CSVGGRMGGTEAFF. The CDR3 region has the DNA TGCAGCGTTGGTGGCAGGATGGGTGGCACTGAAGCTTTCTTT. The chain couples TRBV29-1 to TRBJ1-1; D gene ambiguous. The CDR3 extends over 14 amino acids. Per the germline V gene, CDR1 is SQVTM and CDR2 is ANQGSEA. The V and J ends lost 4 bases and 4 bases respectively, with 16 bases between them. The full variable domain, with the rest looked up from reference TRBV29-1 and TRBJ1-1, is SAVISQKPSRDICQRGTSLTIQCQVDSQVTMMFWYRQQPGQSLTLIATANQGSEATYESGFVIDKFPISRPNLTFSTLTVSNMSPEDSSIYLCSVGGRMGGTEAFFGQGTRLTVV.

This clone has just a few counts. The J gene is TRBJ2-5, the V gene TRBV29-1; maybe TRBD2 (5 bases). Germline lookup yields CDR1 SQVTM and CDR2 ANQGSEA. The CDR3 has 12 residues. V was cut by 4 bases and J by 5 bases, with 11 bases left in between. The CDR3 DNA reads TGCAGCGTTGTCGGGATTTCGGAGACCCAGTACTTC. Translation gives CSVVGISETQYF.

This chain uses TRBV2 with TRBJ2-4; possible D gene TRBD1, 5 bases. V lost 0 bases and J lost 2, with 11 bases in between. CDR1 and CDR2 (germline): SNHLY, FYNNEI. This CDR3 contains 16 residues. Here the CDR3 reads CASSEALQGTKNIQYF. CDR3 nucleotide sequence: TGTGCCAGCAGTGAAGCGCTTCAGGGTACCAAAAACATTCAGTACTTC.

The chain has TRBV30 and TRBJ2-2; TRBD2 aligns across 8 bases. After removal of 5 bases from V and 2 bases from J, the junction contained 10 bases not matched to a gene. CDR1 GTSNPN and CDR2 SVGIG come from the germline V gene (reference sequence). The CDR3 contains 16 residues. DNA for the CDR3: TGTGCCTGGTCACTAGCGGCCCTAACTAACACCGGGGAGCTGTTTTTT. Its protein product is CAWSLAALTNTGELFF.

The rearrangement uses TRBV28 and TRBJ2-7; 9 bases line up with TRBD1. With 4 bases clipped from V and 5 bases from J, the junction kept 9 bases outside the gene matches. Germline CDR1 reads MDHEN; CDR2 reads SYDVKM. The length of the CDR3 is 15 residues. In DNA, the CDR3 is TGTGCCAGCAGTTACACAGGGGGCAGGAGCCACGAGCAGTACTTC. Protein sequence: CASSYTGGRSHEQYF. Combining the CDR3 with reference TRBV28 and TRBJ2-7 gives the whole variable domain DVKVTQSSRYLVKRTGEKVFLECVQDMDHENMFWYRQDPGLGLRLIYFSYDVKMKEKGDIPEGYSVSREKKERFSLILESASTNQTSMYLCASSYTGGRSHEQYFGPGTRLTVT.